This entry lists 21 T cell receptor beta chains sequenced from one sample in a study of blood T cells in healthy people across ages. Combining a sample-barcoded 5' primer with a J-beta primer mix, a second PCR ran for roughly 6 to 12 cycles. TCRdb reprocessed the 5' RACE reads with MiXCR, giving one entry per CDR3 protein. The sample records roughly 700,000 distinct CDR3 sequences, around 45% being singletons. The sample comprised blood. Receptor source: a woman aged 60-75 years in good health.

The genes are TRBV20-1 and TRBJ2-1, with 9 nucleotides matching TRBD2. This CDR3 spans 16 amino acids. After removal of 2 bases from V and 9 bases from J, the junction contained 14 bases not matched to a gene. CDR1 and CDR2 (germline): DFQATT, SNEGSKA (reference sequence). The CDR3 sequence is CSARSTLAGRVGEQFF. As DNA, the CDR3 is TGCAGTGCTAGATCAACCCTAGCGGGAAGGGTGGGTGAGCAGTTCTTC.

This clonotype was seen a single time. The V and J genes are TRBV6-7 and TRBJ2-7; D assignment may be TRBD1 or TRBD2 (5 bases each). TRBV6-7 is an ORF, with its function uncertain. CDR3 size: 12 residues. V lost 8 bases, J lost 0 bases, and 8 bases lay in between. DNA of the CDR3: TGTGCCAGCGGGACGGACTCCTACGAGCAGTACTTC. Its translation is CASGTDSYEQYF.

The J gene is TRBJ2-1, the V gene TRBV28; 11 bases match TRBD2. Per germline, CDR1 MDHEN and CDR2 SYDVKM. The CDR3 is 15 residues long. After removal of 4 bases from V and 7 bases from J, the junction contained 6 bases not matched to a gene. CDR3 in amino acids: CASSSASGRRNEQFF. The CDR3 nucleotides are TGTGCCAGCAGTTCCGCTAGCGGGAGGAGGAATGAGCAGTTCTTC. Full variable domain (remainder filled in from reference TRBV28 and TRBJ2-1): DVKVTQSSRYLVKRTGEKVFLECVQDMDHENMFWYRQDPGLGLRLIYFSYDVKMKEKGDIPEGYSVSREKKERFSLILESASTNQTSMYLCASSSASGRRNEQFFGPGTRLTVL.

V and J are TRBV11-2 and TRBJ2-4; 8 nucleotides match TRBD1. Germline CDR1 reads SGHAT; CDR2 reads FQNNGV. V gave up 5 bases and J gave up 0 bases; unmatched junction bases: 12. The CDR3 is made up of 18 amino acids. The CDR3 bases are TGTGCCAGCAGCCCCCGCCCCGGGACAGGAGTAGCCAAAAACATTCAGTACTTC. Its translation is CASSPRPGTGVAKNIQYF.

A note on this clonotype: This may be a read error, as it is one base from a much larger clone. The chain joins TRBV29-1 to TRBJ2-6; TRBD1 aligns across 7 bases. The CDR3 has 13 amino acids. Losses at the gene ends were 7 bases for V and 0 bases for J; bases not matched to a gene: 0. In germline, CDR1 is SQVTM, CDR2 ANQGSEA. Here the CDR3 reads CSGQGSGANVLTF. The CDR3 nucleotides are TGCAGCGGACAGGGCTCTGGGGCCAACGTCCTGACTTTC.

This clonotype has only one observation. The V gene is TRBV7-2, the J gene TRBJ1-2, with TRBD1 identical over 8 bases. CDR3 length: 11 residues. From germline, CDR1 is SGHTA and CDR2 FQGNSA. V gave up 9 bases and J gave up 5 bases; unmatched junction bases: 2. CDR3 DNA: TGTGCCAGTGACAGGGGTTATGGCTACACCTTC. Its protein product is CASDRGYGYTF.

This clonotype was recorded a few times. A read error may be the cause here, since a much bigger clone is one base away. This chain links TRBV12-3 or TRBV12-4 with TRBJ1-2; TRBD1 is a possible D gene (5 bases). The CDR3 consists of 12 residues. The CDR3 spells CASSPDSYGCTF. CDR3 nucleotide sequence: TGTGCCAGCAGCCCAGACAGCTATGGCTGCACCTTC.

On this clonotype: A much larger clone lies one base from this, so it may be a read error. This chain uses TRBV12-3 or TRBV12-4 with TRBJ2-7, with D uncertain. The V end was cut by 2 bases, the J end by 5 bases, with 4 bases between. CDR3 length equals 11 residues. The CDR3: CASSLTHEQYF. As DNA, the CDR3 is TGTGCCAGCAGTTTAACCCACGAGCAGTACTTC.

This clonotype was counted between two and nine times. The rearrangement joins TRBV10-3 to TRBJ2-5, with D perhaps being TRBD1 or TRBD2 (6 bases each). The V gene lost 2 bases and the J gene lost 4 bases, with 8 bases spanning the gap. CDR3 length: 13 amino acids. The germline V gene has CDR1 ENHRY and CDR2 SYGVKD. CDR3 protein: CAISEGGPETQYF. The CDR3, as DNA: TGTGCCATCAGTGAGGGGGGGCCAGAGACCCAGTACTTC.

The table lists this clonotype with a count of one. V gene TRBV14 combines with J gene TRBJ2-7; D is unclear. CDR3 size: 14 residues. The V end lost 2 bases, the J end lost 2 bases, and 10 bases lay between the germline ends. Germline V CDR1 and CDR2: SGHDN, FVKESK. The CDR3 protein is CASSQRSVPYEQYF. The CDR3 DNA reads TGTGCCAGCAGCCAACGGTCGGTTCCCTACGAGCAGTACTTC.

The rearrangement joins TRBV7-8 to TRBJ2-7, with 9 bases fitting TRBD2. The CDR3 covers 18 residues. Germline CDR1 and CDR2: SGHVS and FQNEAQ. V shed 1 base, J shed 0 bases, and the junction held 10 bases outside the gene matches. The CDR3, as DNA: TGTGCCAGCAGCTTAGGTGTGACTAGCGGTCTAAGCTCCTACGAGCAGTACTTC. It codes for CASSLGVTSGLSSYEQYF. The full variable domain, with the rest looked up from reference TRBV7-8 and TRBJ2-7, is GAGVSQSPRYKVAKRGQDVALRCDPISGHVSLFWYQQALGQGPEFLTYFQNEAQLDKSGLPSDRFFAERPEGSVSTLKIQRTQQEDSAVYLCASSLGVTSGLSSYEQYFGPGTRLTVT.

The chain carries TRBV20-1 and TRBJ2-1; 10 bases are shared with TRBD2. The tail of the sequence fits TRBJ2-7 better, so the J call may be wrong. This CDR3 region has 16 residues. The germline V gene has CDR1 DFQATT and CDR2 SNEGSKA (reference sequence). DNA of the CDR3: TGCAGTGCTCTCCCCTTGACTAGCGGGTCCTACAATGAGCAGTACTTC. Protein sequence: CSALPLTSGSYNEQYF.

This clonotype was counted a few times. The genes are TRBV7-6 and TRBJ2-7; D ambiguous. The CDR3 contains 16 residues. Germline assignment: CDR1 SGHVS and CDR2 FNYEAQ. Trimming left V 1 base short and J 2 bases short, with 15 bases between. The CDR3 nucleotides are TGTGCCAGCAGCTTAGAACAGTTTTCCGTGGCCTACGAGCAGTACTTC. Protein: CASSLEQFSVAYEQYF.

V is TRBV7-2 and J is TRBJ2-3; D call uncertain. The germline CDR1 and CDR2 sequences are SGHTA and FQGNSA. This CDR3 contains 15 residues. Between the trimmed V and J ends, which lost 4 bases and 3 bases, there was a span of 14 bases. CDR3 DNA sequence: TGTGCCAGCAGCTCCGGAGCGTTCCCAACAGATACGCAGTATTTT. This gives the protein CASSSGAFPTDTQYF. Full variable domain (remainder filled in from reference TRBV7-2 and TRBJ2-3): GAGVSQSPSNKVTEKGKDVELRCDPISGHTALYWYRQSLGQGLEFLIYFQGNSAPDKSGLPSDRFSAERTGGSVSTLTIQRTQQEDSAVYLCASSSGAFPTDTQYFGPGTRLTVL.

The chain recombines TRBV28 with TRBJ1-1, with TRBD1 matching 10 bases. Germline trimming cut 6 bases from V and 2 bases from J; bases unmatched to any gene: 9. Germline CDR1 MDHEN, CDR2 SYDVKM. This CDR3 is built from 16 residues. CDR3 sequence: CASSTRGTGENTEAFF. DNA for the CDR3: TGTGCCAGCAGCACTCGAGGGACAGGGGAAAACACTGAAGCTTTCTTT. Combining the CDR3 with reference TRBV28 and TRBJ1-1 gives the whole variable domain DVKVTQSSRYLVKRTGEKVFLECVQDMDHENMFWYRQDPGLGLRLIYFSYDVKMKEKGDIPEGYSVSREKKERFSLILESASTNQTSMYLCASSTRGTGENTEAFFGQGTRLTVV.

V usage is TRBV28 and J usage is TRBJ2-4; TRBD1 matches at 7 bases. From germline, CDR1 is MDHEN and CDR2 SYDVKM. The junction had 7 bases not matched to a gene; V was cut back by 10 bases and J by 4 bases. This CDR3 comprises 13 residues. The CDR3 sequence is CAIQNRGKNIQYF. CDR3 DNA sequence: TGTGCCATTCAAAACAGGGGTAAAAACATTCAGTACTTC.

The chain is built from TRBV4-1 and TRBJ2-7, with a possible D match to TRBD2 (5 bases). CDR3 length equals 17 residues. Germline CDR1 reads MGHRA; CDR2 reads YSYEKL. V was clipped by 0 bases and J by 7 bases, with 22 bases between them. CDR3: CASSQEWSGRSYNEQYF. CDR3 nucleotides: TGCGCCAGCAGCCAAGAGTGGTCGGGAAGGTCCTACAATGAGCAGTACTTC.

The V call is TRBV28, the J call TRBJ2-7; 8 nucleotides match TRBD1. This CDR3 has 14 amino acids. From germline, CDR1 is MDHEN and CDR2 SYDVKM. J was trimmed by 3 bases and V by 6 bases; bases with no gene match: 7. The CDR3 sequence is CASSRPGQDYEQYF. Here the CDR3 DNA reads TGTGCCAGCAGCCGCCCGGGACAGGACTACGAGCAGTACTTC.

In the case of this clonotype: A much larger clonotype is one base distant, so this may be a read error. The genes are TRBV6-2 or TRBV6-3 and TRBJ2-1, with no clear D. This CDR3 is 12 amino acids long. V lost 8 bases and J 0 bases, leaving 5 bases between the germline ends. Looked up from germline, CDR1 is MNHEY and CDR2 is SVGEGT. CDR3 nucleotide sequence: TGTGCCAGCGCGAGCTCCTACAATGAGCAGTTCTTC. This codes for CASASSYNEQFF.

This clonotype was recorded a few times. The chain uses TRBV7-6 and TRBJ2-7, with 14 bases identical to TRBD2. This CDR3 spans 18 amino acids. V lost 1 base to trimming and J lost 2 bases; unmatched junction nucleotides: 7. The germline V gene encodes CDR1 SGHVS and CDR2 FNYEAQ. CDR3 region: CASSLGTSGRLWTYEQYF. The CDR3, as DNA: TGTGCCAGCAGCTTAGGGACTAGCGGGAGGCTATGGACCTACGAGCAGTACTTC.

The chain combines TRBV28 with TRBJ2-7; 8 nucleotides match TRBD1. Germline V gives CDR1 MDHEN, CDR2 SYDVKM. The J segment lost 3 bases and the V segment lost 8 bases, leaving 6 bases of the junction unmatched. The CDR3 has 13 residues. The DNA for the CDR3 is TGTGCCAGCCCGGACAGGGCCCTCTACGAGCAGTACTTC. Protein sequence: CASPDRALYEQYF.